Listed here are 30 T cell receptor beta chains from one sample, sequenced in a study of blood T cells in healthy people across ages. Through a sample-barcoded 5' primer and a J-beta primer mix, a second PCR was run for roughly 6 to 11 cycles. TCRdb independently ran MiXCR on the 5' RACE reads; one entry per CDR3 protein. The data contain hundreds of thousands of distinct CDR3 sequences, around 26% of them singletons. Source material: blood. These receptor sequences come from a woman aged 80 or over in good health.

This clonotype was counted only a few times. This may be a read error, as it is one base from a much larger clone. The rearrangement joins TRBV7-2 to TRBJ2-5, with 7 bases that match TRBD2. V dropped 3 bases and J dropped 11; count of bases not matched to a gene: 30. The CDR3 is 20 amino acids. Germline CDR1 reads SGHTA; CDR2 reads FQGNSA. The CDR3 nucleotides are TGTGCCAGCAGCTTTTTGAGGTTCTCAAGCGCCTTGGGGGGACTAAATGAGCAGTACTTC. As protein: CASSFLRFSSALGGLNEQYF.

As regards this clonotype: Given a much more abundant clone one base away, this may be a read error. CDR3 in DNA: TGTGCCAGCAGCGGAGGGCAAAGCACAGATACGCAGTATTTT. Translation: CASSGGQSTDTQYF. The chain uses TRBV9 and TRBJ2-3, with D possibly being TRBD2 (5 bases). V was trimmed by 3 bases and J by 0 bases, leaving 8 bases between them. The CDR3 spans 14 residues. Germline CDR1 SGDLS, CDR2 YYNGEE.

This clonotype showed up many times. J is TRBJ1-5 and V is TRBV27, with TRBD1 matching over 11 bases. V was clipped by 5 bases and J by 7 bases; unmatched bases: 4. The CDR3 has 14 amino acids. Germline V gene lookup returns CDR1 MNHEY and CDR2 SMNVEV (reference sequence). The CDR3 nucleotides are TGTGCCAGCAGTCAAGGGACAGGGGGGCAGCCCCAGCATTTT. The encoded protein is CASSQGTGGQPQHF.

As for this clonotype: With a much larger clone just one base away, this may be a read error. J is TRBJ2-1 and V is TRBV5-4; TRBD2 is a possible D gene (5 bases). This CDR3 region has 15 residues. Germline assignment: CDR1 SGHNT and CDR2 YYREEE (reference sequence). The CDR3 bases are TGTGCCAACAGCTTGGGAGTAACCTACGACAATGAGCAGTTCTTC. This encodes CANSLGVTYDNEQFF.

The rearrangement links TRBV7-2 to TRBJ2-2; no definite D call. In germline, CDR1 is SGHTA, CDR2 FQGNSA. V shed 0 bases and J shed 6 bases, with 5 bases lying between them. The CDR3 loop spans 13 amino acids. CDR3 loop: CASSLASAGELFF. The CDR3, as DNA: TGTGCCAGCAGCTTAGCCTCAGCCGGGGAGCTGTTTTTT.

J is TRBJ2-2 and V is TRBV7-9; no clear D gene. This CDR3 comprises 14 residues. Germline-derived CDR1 and CDR2 are SEHNR and FQNEAQ (reference sequence). V lost 5 bases and J 3 bases, leaving 10 bases between the germline ends. The CDR3 nucleotides read TGTGCCAGCAGCCCTCGAGAAGACACCGGGGAGCTGTTTTTT. Its translation: CASSPREDTGELFF.

The CDR3, as DNA: TGTGCCAGCAGTGGGGACAGCCGGGGCTATGGCTACACCTTC. It is translated as CASSGDSRGYGYTF. V is TRBV9 and J is TRBJ1-2, with 7 bases matching TRBD1. CDR1 and CDR2 from the germline V gene are SGDLS and YYNGEE. This CDR3 contains 14 residues. The ends lost 5 bases at V and 4 bases at J; junction bases unmatched: 8.

This clonotype showed up just a few times. The V and J genes are TRBV7-2 and TRBJ2-3; possibly TRBD1 or TRBD2 for D (5 bases each). Germline lookup yields CDR1 SGHTA and CDR2 FQGNSA. Trimming cost V 3 bases and J 3 bases, with 13 bases left between them. This CDR3 has 15 residues. The chain's CDR3 is CASSLGWGGTDTQYF. The CDR3 DNA reads TGTGCCAGCAGCTTGGGGTGGGGCGGGACAGATACGCAGTATTTT. The full variable domain, with the rest looked up from reference TRBV7-2 and TRBJ2-3, is GAGVSQSPSNKVTEKGKDVELRCDPISGHTALYWYRQSLGQGLEFLIYFQGNSAPDKSGLPSDRFSAERTGGSVSTLTIQRTQQEDSAVYLCASSLGWGGTDTQYFGPGTRLTVL.

This chain links TRBV9 with TRBJ2-3; 9 bases map to TRBD1. V dropped 4 bases and J dropped 3; count of bases not matched to a gene: 6. This CDR3 region has 15 residues. CDR1 SGDLS and CDR2 YYNGEE come from the germline V gene. CDR3 in DNA: TGTGCCAGCAGCCCCCGGGACAGGGTAACAGATACGCAGTATTTT. It encodes CASSPRDRVTDTQYF. Together with reference TRBV9 and TRBJ2-3, the CDR3 gives the full variable domain: DSGVTQTPKHLITATGQRVTLRCSPRSGDLSVYWYQQSLDQGLQFLIQYYNGEERAKGNILERFSAQQFPDLHSELNLSSLELGDSALYFCASSPRDRVTDTQYFGPGTRLTVL.

This clonotype was recorded only once. The CDR3 DNA reads TGTGCCAGCTTCGGGACAGGATATGGCTACACCTTC. Its protein product is CASFGTGYGYTF. This chain uses TRBV6-2 or TRBV6-3 with TRBJ1-2; 8 bases map to TRBD1. Per germline, CDR1 MNHEY and CDR2 SVGEGT. V lost 8 bases and J lost 5; bases outside the gene matches: 4. This CDR3 has 12 amino acids.

Regarding this clonotype: This may arise from a read error, as a much more abundant clone is one base away. The chain employs TRBV11-2 and TRBJ2-4; 8 nucleotides agree with TRBD1. With the DNA end fitting TRBJ2-5 better, the J assignment may be wrong. The germline CDR1 and CDR2 sequences are SGHAT and FQNNGV. The CDR3 is 16 residues long. CDR3 amino acids: CASSGPRQGMEETQYF. The CDR3, as DNA: TGTGCCAGCAGCGGACCGCGACAGGGGATGGAGGAGACCCAGTACTTC.

This clonotype was seen more than once but under ten times. The V gene is TRBV6-6, the J gene TRBJ2-5; TRBD1 might be the D (7 bases). CDR3 length: 17 residues. Trimming pared 3 bases from V and 5 bases from J, leaving 22 bases between. Germline V gene sequence: CDR1 MNHNY, CDR2 SVGAGI (reference sequence). CDR3 nucleotides: TGTGCCAGCAGTTATCCGGGACAGCTACCAGGGGGGGAGACCCAGTACTTC. Protein sequence: CASSYPGQLPGGETQYF.

This clonotype was seen more than once but under ten times. This may be a read error: a much more frequent sequence differs by one nucleotide. The V gene is TRBV20-1, the J gene TRBJ2-7; weak D call: TRBD1 (6 bases). Gene TRBJ2-5 matches the end of the DNA better, so the J call may be wrong. The germline CDR1 and CDR2 sequences are DFQATT and SNEGSKA (reference sequence). The CDR3 sequence is 14 residues long. CDR3 coding DNA: TGCAGTGCTACGATCCGGAGAAGGGGGGAGACCCAGTACTTC. Translated: CSATIRRRGETQYF.

With respect to this clonotype: This clone may be a read error of a much larger clone one base away. The gene calls are TRBV5-1 and TRBJ1-2; 11 bases align to TRBD1. Germline V lookup: CDR1 SGHRS, CDR2 YFSETQ. The CDR3 length is 15 residues. Losses at the gene ends were 1 base for V and 5 bases for J; bases not matched to a gene: 4. The CDR3 reads CASSLWTGGEYGYTF. Here the CDR3 DNA reads TGCGCCAGCAGCTTGTGGACAGGGGGCGAATATGGCTACACCTTC.

The J gene is TRBJ1-2, the V gene TRBV20-1, with 9 bases lining up with TRBD1. Germline CDR1 DFQATT, CDR2 SNEGSKA (reference sequence). V lost 3 bases, J lost 5 bases, and 13 bases stayed unmatched. The CDR3 sequence is 16 residues long. The CDR3 DNA follows: TGCAGTGCTAGTCTATCCTGGACAGGGGTTCTATATGGCTACACCTTC. Protein: CSASLSWTGVLYGYTF.

This clonotype was observed at least ten times. The rearrangement uses TRBV7-8 and TRBJ2-1; 7 bases agree with TRBD2. The V and J ends lost 4 bases and 5 bases, in that order; junction bases with no gene match: 5. The V gene's germline CDR1 is SGHVS and CDR2 FQNEAQ. The CDR3 loop spans 14 amino acids. The CDR3 bases are TGTGCCAGCAGCTCCCGGGACTACCACAATGAGCAGTTCTTC. The encoded protein is CASSSRDYHNEQFF.

This clonotype was observed a handful of times. A single base separates this from a much larger clone, so it may be a read error. The chain is built from TRBV6-2 or TRBV6-3 and TRBJ2-4; 11 nucleotides line up with TRBD2. The J segment lost 6 bases and the V segment lost 2 bases, leaving 6 bases of the junction unmatched. This CDR3 is 16 amino acids long. Looked up from germline, CDR1 is MNHEY and CDR2 is SVGEGT. In DNA, the CDR3 is TGTGCCAGCAGTTACGCTAGCGGGGGGTCGGGAAACATTCAGTACTTC. It codes for CASSYASGGSGNIQYF.

Of note for this clonotype: An end of the junction does not agree with germline; a read error may underlie this. The V and J genes are TRBV6-5 and TRBJ1-4; a possible D gene is TRBD1 (5 bases). CDR1 and CDR2 (germline): MNHEY, SVGAGI. This CDR3 contains 16 residues. In DNA form, the CDR3 reads TGTGCCAGCAGTTACAACCGGGGACTAACTAATAAAAAACTGTTTTTT. Translating it yields CASSYNRGLTNKKLFF.

The chain couples TRBV12-3 or TRBV12-4 to TRBJ2-4; D gene ambiguous. The V end lost 3 bases, the J end lost 10 bases, and 13 bases lay between the germline ends. This CDR3 spans 13 amino acids. The CDR3 DNA reads as TGTGCCAGCAGTTTCCATGATAGGAGAATTCAGTACTTC. This gives the protein CASSFHDRRIQYF.

The chain employs TRBV14 and TRBJ2-7; 8 positions match TRBD1. Judging by the DNA end, TRBJ2-5 fits better; the J call may be wrong. Germline assignment: CDR1 SGHDN and CDR2 FVKESK. The CDR3 runs to 17 residues. The CDR3 DNA reads as TGTGCCAGCAGCCACCTAAGGTCGGGCAGGGGGCGGAAGACCCAGTACTTC. Translated, it gives CASSHLRSGRGRKTQYF.

The chain carries TRBV12-3 or TRBV12-4 and TRBJ2-2, with D perhaps TRBD1 (5 bases). The CDR3 sequence is 12 residues long. V was trimmed by 6 bases and J by 5 bases, leaving 7 bases between them. CDR3 in DNA: TGTGCCAGCAGCCACAGGACCGGGGAGCTGTTTTTT. Amino acids: CASSHRTGELFF.

The table lists this clonotype with a few counts. The chain combines TRBV6-5 with TRBJ1-1; 7 positions agree with TRBD1. The CDR3 consists of 14 residues. Germline V gene sequence: CDR1 MNHEY, CDR2 SVGAGI. V gave up 6 bases and J gave up 0 bases; unmatched junction bases: 4. The CDR3 protein is CASRRGQLNTEAFF. Here the CDR3 DNA reads TGTGCCAGCAGAAGGGGACAGCTGAACACTGAAGCTTTCTTT.

This clonotype was observed at least ten times. The chain employs TRBV9 and TRBJ1-2; 9 bases line up with TRBD1. This CDR3 region has 15 residues. J gave up 4 bases and V 4 bases, and 8 bases lay outside the gene matches. Germline values: CDR1 SGDLS, CDR2 YYNGEE. The CDR3: CASSLPGQGPYGYTF. CDR3 nucleotide sequence: TGTGCCAGCAGCCTCCCGGGACAGGGTCCCTATGGCTACACCTTC. Based on the CDR3 plus reference TRBV9 and TRBJ1-2, the full variable domain is DSGVTQTPKHLITATGQRVTLRCSPRSGDLSVYWYQQSLDQGLQFLIQYYNGEERAKGNILERFSAQQFPDLHSELNLSSLELGDSALYFCASSLPGQGPYGYTFGSGTRLTVV.

This rearrangement joins TRBV29-1 to TRBJ2-1; the match to TRBD2 covers 9 bases. Germline assignment: CDR1 SQVTM and CDR2 ANQGSEA. V lost 1 base, J lost 3 bases, and 10 bases stayed unmatched. There are 17 residues in the CDR3. Here the CDR3 reads CSVEGLHSGGHYNEQFF. In DNA, the CDR3 is TGCAGCGTTGAAGGATTGCATAGCGGGGGCCACTACAATGAGCAGTTCTTC.

As DNA, the CDR3 is TGTGCCAGCACCCCCGTTGGCCCGAGGAACACTGAAGCTTTCTTT. As protein: CASTPVGPRNTEAFF. The chain recombines TRBV7-6 with TRBJ1-1; D is undetermined. The CDR3 has 15 residues. The V end was cut by 7 bases, the J end by 1 base, with 16 bases between. Germline-derived CDR1 and CDR2 are SGHVS and FNYEAQ.

This clonotype was detected a few times. The J gene is TRBJ1-1, the V gene TRBV14; D remains ambiguous. V shed 4 bases and J shed 5 bases, with 11 bases lying between them. The CDR3 is 13 amino acids. Germline-derived CDR1 and CDR2 are SGHDN and FVKESK. The CDR3 DNA follows: TGTGCCAGCAGCCCAAGTTTAGGGACTGAAGCTTTCTTT. Its translation: CASSPSLGTEAFF. The full variable domain, with the rest looked up from reference TRBV14 and TRBJ1-1, is EAGVTQFPSHSVIEKGQTVTLRCDPISGHDNLYWYRRVMGKEIKFLLHFVKESKQDESGMPNNRFLAERTGGTYSTLKVQPAELEDSGVYFCASSPSLGTEAFFGQGTRLTVV.

This clonotype has at least ten counts. V gene TRBV12-3 or TRBV12-4 combines with J gene TRBJ2-3; tentative D call: TRBD1 (6 bases). Trimming cost V 5 bases and J 0 bases, with 12 bases left between them. CDR3 size: 15 residues. For the CDR3, the DNA is TGTGCCAGCAGTGACCGGGACAATAGCACAGATACGCAGTATTTT. It translates to CASSDRDNSTDTQYF.

With respect to this clonotype: A much larger clone sits a single nucleotide away, making a read error possible. The J gene is TRBJ2-5, the V gene TRBV11-3, with D perhaps matching TRBD2 (5 bases). CDR1 and CDR2 (germline): SGHNT, YENEEA. Deletions cut 5 bases from V and 1 base from J, with 17 bases between. The CDR3 covers 16 residues. As DNA, the CDR3 is TGTGCCAGCAGCCCGAGTCTAGTGGAGGCCCAAGAGACCCAGTACTTC. This sequence encodes CASSPSLVEAQETQYF.

The J gene is TRBJ2-1, the V gene TRBV11-2; 10 bases are a match to TRBD2. CDR3 length: 15 amino acids. Looked up from germline, CDR1 is SGHAT and CDR2 is FQNNGV. Trimming removed 6 bases from V and 8 bases from J; junction bases left unmatched: 10. In nucleotides, the CDR3 is TGTGCCAGCAGTTTGGCTAGCGGGAGCGCTTATGAGCAGTTCTTC. Encoded protein: CASSLASGSAYEQFF.

In this sample, this clonotype turned up a few times. V gene TRBV6-2 or TRBV6-3 combines with J gene TRBJ1-6; D is unclear. This CDR3 spans 12 amino acids. The germline V gene encodes CDR1 MNHEY and CDR2 SVGEGT. V shed 4 bases and J shed 14 bases, with 12 bases lying between them. The CDR3 loop is CASSSLHLSLHF. DNA for the CDR3: TGTGCCAGCAGTTCCCTCCATTTATCCCTCCACTTT.